The 32 T cell receptor beta chains given below trace back to one sample, sequenced in a study of T-cell memory formation after mild COVID-19. TCRdb used MiXCR to reprocess the 5' RACE reads, holding one entry per CDR3 protein. In the table there are a few hundred thousand distinct CDR3 sequences, approximately 9% of which are singletons. The specimen was PBMCs or a T cell subset sorted from them (not recorded which). Receptors were obtained from a man aged 18 to 29 who had mild COVID-19 (a few samples of this study predate the infection). Cell type and time point are not known.

This clonotype was found a few times. The rearrangement links TRBV12-3 or TRBV12-4 to TRBJ1-4, with D unresolved. The CDR3 spans 16 residues. Deletions cut 5 bases from V and 0 bases from J, with 13 bases between. The CDR3 region is CASSPSNGTTNEKLFF. Written as DNA, the CDR3 is TGTGCCAGCAGTCCCAGTAACGGGACAACTAATGAAAAACTGTTTTTT.

This clonotype was detected many times. This sequence joins TRBV20-1 and TRBJ1-1, with D uncertain. The CDR3 runs 12 residues. Germline-derived CDR1 and CDR2 are DFQATT and SNEGSKA (reference sequence). Between the trimmed V and J ends, which lost 6 bases and 3 bases, there was a span of 11 bases. CDR3 nucleotides: TGCAGTGCCTCCATATCGGACACTGAAGCTTTCTTT. Translation: CSASISDTEAFF.

This clonotype was counted a few times. The rearrangement uses TRBV5-1 and TRBJ2-2; TRBD1 agrees at 8 bases. The J segment lost 4 bases and the V segment lost 2 bases, leaving 4 bases of the junction unmatched. The CDR3 extends over 15 amino acids. Germline CDR1 reads SGHRS; CDR2 reads YFSETQ. Here the CDR3 DNA reads TGCGCCAGCAGCTTCGGACAGGGACGCACCGGGGAGCTGTTTTTT. Its protein product is CASSFGQGRTGELFF.

In this sample, this clonotype turned up many times. The rearrangement joins TRBV10-3 to TRBJ2-5, with D perhaps matching TRBD1 (5 bases). This CDR3 is built from 12 residues. Trimming shortened V by 6 bases and J by 2 bases, and 7 bases separated the two germline ends. Germline CDR1 reads ENHRY; CDR2 reads SYGVKD. This CDR3 is CAIRDKQETQYF. CDR3 DNA sequence: TGTGCCATCAGGGACAAACAAGAGACCCAGTACTTC.

The chain employs TRBV7-9 and TRBJ1-4; D unresolved. V was clipped by 4 bases and J by 8 bases, with 11 bases between them. The length of the CDR3 is 13 residues. Germline CDR1 and CDR2: SEHNR and FQNEAQ (reference sequence). In nucleotides, the CDR3 is TGTGCCAGCAGCTCACAGACGAAAGAAAAACTGTTTTTT. This codes for CASSSQTKEKLFF.

The table lists this clonotype with many counts. The chain combines TRBV6-5 with TRBJ1-2; D is undetermined. V was trimmed by 3 bases and J by 7 bases, leaving 12 bases between them. CDR1 is MNHEY, CDR2 SVGAGI, per germline. This CDR3 is 13 amino acids long. The chain's CDR3 is CASSYTRGFGYTF. CDR3 in DNA: TGTGCCAGCAGTTATACTCGCGGCTTTGGCTACACCTTC.

The rearrangement links TRBV5-1 to TRBJ2-3; D not resolved. Per germline, CDR1 SGHRS and CDR2 YFSETQ. Trimming left V 5 bases short and J 3 bases short, with 7 bases between. This CDR3 spans 12 amino acids. The CDR3 region has the DNA TGCGCCAGCAGGGTCAGTACAGATACGCAGTATTTT. Residues: CASRVSTDTQYF.

This clonotype appeared a few times. The genes are TRBV4-1 and TRBJ2-2; D unclear. The CDR3 consists of 15 residues. CDR1 and CDR2 (germline): MGHRA, YSYEKL. V lost 0 bases, J lost 6 bases, and 11 bases lay in between. The CDR3 DNA is TGCGCCAGCAGCCAAGAGACCCCCAGACCCGGGGAGCTGTTTTTT. Amino acids: CASSQETPRPGELFF.

V is TRBV14 and J is TRBJ2-5, with 8 bases that match TRBD2. Germline V gives CDR1 SGHDN, CDR2 FVKESK. Unmatched junction bases numbered 8, after V lost 4 bases and J lost 7 bases. The CDR3 length is 14 residues. The CDR3 DNA reads TGTGCCAGCAGCCTGGCCAGCGGGGGAGTGACCCAGTACTTC. This codes for CASSLASGGVTQYF.

The rearrangement uses TRBV5-1 and TRBJ1-1, with 8 bases identical to TRBD1. The CDR3 has 13 amino acids. Per germline, CDR1 SGHRS and CDR2 YFSETQ. J lost 1 base, V lost 6 bases, and 2 bases had no gene match. The CDR3 sequence is CASMDRANTEAFF. CDR3 DNA: TGCGCCAGCATGGACAGGGCGAACACTGAAGCTTTCTTT.

This clonotype was observed at least ten times. The rearrangement uses TRBV7-9 and TRBJ1-2, with D uncertain. The germline CDR1 and CDR2 sequences are SEHNR and FQNEAQ (reference sequence). The V and J ends lost 1 base and 7 bases respectively, with 7 bases between them. The CDR3 spans 12 residues. The CDR3 loop reads CASSLEAFGYTF. CDR3 DNA sequence: TGTGCCAGCAGCTTAGAGGCCTTTGGCTACACCTTC.

J is TRBJ2-5 and V is TRBV6-1; 9 nucleotides line up with TRBD1. CDR3 length: 15 amino acids. CDR1 and CDR2 from the germline V gene are MNHNS and SASEGT. V lost 6 bases and J lost 2; bases outside the gene matches: 7. DNA of the CDR3: TGTGCCAGCAGGAGACAGGGGGAGGTTCAAGAGACCCAGTACTTC. It yields the protein CASRRQGEVQETQYF.

This clonotype occurred many times. The genes are TRBV6-6 and TRBJ2-2; TRBD2 matches 8 bases. The CDR3 covers 14 residues. The V gene's germline CDR1 is MNHNY and CDR2 SVGAGI (reference sequence). V lost 9 bases to trimming and J lost 1 base; unmatched junction nucleotides: 4. The CDR3 here is CASNAGGNTGELFF. Here the CDR3 DNA reads TGTGCCAGTAACGCGGGGGGGAACACCGGGGAGCTGTTTTTT.

DNA of the CDR3: TGTGCCAGCAGCCTCTATCCAGGGGGGAACACTGAAGCTTTCTTT. Protein sequence: CASSLYPGGNTEAFF. V gene TRBV4-2 combines with J gene TRBJ1-1; 7 bases are a match to TRBD1. Germline V gives CDR1 LGHNA, CDR2 YNFKEQ. V gave up 4 bases and J gave up 1 base; unmatched junction bases: 6. The CDR3 has 15 residues.

This sequence joins TRBV29-1 and TRBJ1-6; D might be TRBD1 (5 bases). The CDR3 is 13 amino acids. CDR1 is SQVTM, CDR2 ANQGSEA, per germline. V was shortened by 6 bases and J by 7 bases, with 13 bases between the two germline ends. The CDR3 reads CSVGDASNSPLHF. For the CDR3, the DNA is TGCAGCGTAGGGGACGCAAGCAATTCACCCCTCCACTTT.

Notes on this clonotype: At one end the junction does not follow the germline gene, possibly because of a read error. The DNA for the CDR3 is TGTGCCAGCAGGGGGCCGGCGCCGAGGGACGAATTT. Its protein is CASRGPAPRDEF. This chain joins TRBV12-3 or TRBV12-4 and TRBJ1-1, with D possibly matching TRBD1 (5 bases). The CDR3 runs to 12 residues.

In DNA form, the CDR3 reads TGTGCCAGCAGTGAAACGCGGCAGATCTACGAGCAGTACGTC. It yields the protein CASSETRQIYEQYV. The chain combines TRBV2 with TRBJ2-7; no clear D. This CDR3 comprises 14 residues. Germline V gene sequence: CDR1 SNHLY, CDR2 FYNNEI. V lost 2 bases to trimming and J lost 3 bases, with 11 bases between them.

V is TRBV3-1 and J is TRBJ2-3; D call uncertain. V was clipped by 1 base and J by 0 bases, with 11 bases between them. This CDR3 has 16 residues. CDR1 and CDR2 (germline): LGHDT, YNNKEL (reference sequence). In DNA, the CDR3 is TGTGCCAGCAGCCAAGTATCCGGCCTGAGCACAGATACGCAGTATTTT. This translates into CASSQVSGLSTDTQYF.

The sample holds many counts of this clonotype. The chain is built from TRBV5-1 and TRBJ2-3, with 8 bases matching TRBD1. The CDR3 covers 15 residues. CDR1 is SGHRS, CDR2 YFSETQ, per germline. With 0 bases clipped from V and 4 bases from J, the junction kept 4 bases outside the gene matches. The CDR3 coding sequence is TGCGCCAGCAGCTTGGTAACAGGGGGAGCAGATACGCAGTATTTT. Residues: CASSLVTGGADTQYF.

This clonotype was seen a handful of times. V and J are TRBV19 and TRBJ2-5; possible D gene TRBD1, 6 bases. The CDR3 is made up of 15 amino acids. In germline, CDR1 is LNHDA, CDR2 SQIVND (reference sequence). The V gene lost 9 bases and the J gene lost 9 bases, with 26 bases spanning the gap. CDR3 amino acids: CASRPSDRHVEAQYF. The CDR3 DNA follows: TGTGCCAGCCGCCCATCAGACAGGCACGTGGAGGCCCAGTACTTC. Based on the CDR3 plus reference TRBV19 and TRBJ2-5, the full variable domain is DGGITQSPKYLFRKEGQNVTLSCEQNLNHDAMYWYRQDPGQGLRLIYYSQIVNDFQKGDIAEGYSVSREKKESFPLTVTSAQKNPTAFYLCASRPSDRHVEAQYFGPGTRLLVL.

The chain links TRBV20-1 to TRBJ2-3, with D uncertain. The CDR3 consists of 10 residues. Germline V gives CDR1 DFQATT, CDR2 SNEGSKA (reference sequence). V was shortened by 6 bases and J by 5 bases, with 6 bases between the two germline ends. Here the CDR3 reads CSALKDTQYF. The CDR3 bases are TGCAGTGCGTTGAAAGATACGCAGTATTTT.

The rearrangement links TRBV10-1 to TRBJ2-3; a weak D match, TRBD2 (5 bases). Germline V lookup: CDR1 WNHNN, CDR2 SYGVQD (reference sequence). The V end was cut by 9 bases, the J end by 5 bases, with 12 bases between. The CDR3 has 12 residues. CDR3 nucleotides: TGCGCCAGGACGGACGGAGGAGATACGCAGTATTTT. Translation: CARTDGGDTQYF.

The gene calls are TRBV27 and TRBJ2-5; D gene unclear. The V end was cut by 6 bases, the J end by 2 bases, with 16 bases between. The V gene's germline CDR1 is MNHEY and CDR2 SMNVEV (reference sequence). The CDR3 covers 15 residues. DNA for the CDR3: TGTGCCAGCAGCCAATTCGCAAGAATGCAAGAGACCCAGTACTTC. Its translation is CASSQFARMQETQYF.

J is TRBJ1-4 and V is TRBV5-1, with D unclear. Germline CDR1 reads SGHRS; CDR2 reads YFSETQ. The CDR3 runs 12 residues. The V end was cut by 7 bases, the J end by 8 bases, with 12 bases between. CDR3 region: CASQDEREKLFF. CDR3 sequence (DNA): TGCGCCAGCCAGGATGAGAGGGAAAAACTGTTTTTT.

This clonotype was counted only a few times. The chain has TRBV7-6 and TRBJ1-2, with a weak D call TRBD1 (5 bases). CDR1 SGHVS and CDR2 FNYEAQ come from the germline V gene. Trimming removed 3 bases at V and 6 bases at J, with 11 bases between. The CDR3 runs 13 residues. CDR3 coding DNA: TGTGCCAGCAGCTTGCAGGGACTGGATGGCTACACCTTC. Translated: CASSLQGLDGYTF.

This clonotype was observed a handful of times. V is TRBV23-1 and J is TRBJ2-5; D may be TRBD2 (5 bases). TRBV23-1 belongs to the ORF category, with a function that is uncertain. The CDR3 spans 18 residues. V shed 0 bases and J shed 3 bases, with 20 bases lying between them. CDR3 DNA: TGCGCCAGCAGTCAATCCCGGTGGAGGAAGGATCAGGAAGAGACCCAGTACTTC. Its protein product is CASSQSRWRKDQEETQYF.

The chain uses TRBV4-3 and TRBJ1-1, with a tentative D call TRBD1 (6 bases). Germline CDR1 and CDR2: LGHNA and YSLEER. This CDR3 is 16 amino acids long. Trimming pared 1 base from V and 3 bases from J, leaving 15 bases between. The CDR3 here is CASSQAGPGADTEAFF. Written as DNA, the CDR3 is TGCGCCAGCAGCCAAGCGGGGCCGGGGGCGGACACTGAAGCTTTCTTT.

This rearrangement joins TRBV5-1 to TRBJ1-5; possibly TRBD1 for D (5 bases). The CDR3 runs 15 residues. CDR1 is SGHRS and CDR2 is YFSETQ in the germline V gene. V lost 0 bases and J lost 5, with 12 bases in between. DNA for the CDR3: TGCGCCAGCAGCTTGGGGGTCCAGGGAGATCAGCCCCAGCATTTT. The encoded protein is CASSLGVQGDQPQHF.

This clonotype turned up a few times. This chain uses TRBV12-3 or TRBV12-4 with TRBJ1-5; D gene uncertain. The CDR3 loop spans 13 amino acids. The V and J ends lost 3 bases and 6 bases respectively, with 9 bases between them. CDR3 in amino acids: CASSLRIPQPQHF. CDR3 nucleotides: TGTGCCAGCAGTTTGCGGATTCCTCAGCCCCAGCATTTT.

This clonotype was observed a few times. The chain recombines TRBV12-3 or TRBV12-4 with TRBJ1-5; no definite D call. Trimming removed 6 bases from V and 1 base from J, with 13 bases in between. The CDR3 is made up of 15 amino acids. CDR3 in DNA: TGTGCCAGCAGAGGAGGGCGCGGGAGCAATCAGCCCCAGCATTTT. It specifies CASRGGRGSNQPQHF.

In this sample, this clonotype turned up a few times. The chain carries TRBV5-1 and TRBJ2-1, with D possibly being TRBD1 (5 bases). The CDR3 runs to 17 residues. The germline CDR1 and CDR2 sequences are SGHRS and YFSETQ. V dropped 1 base and J dropped 3 bases, with 17 bases sitting between them. The CDR3 region is CASSLLFPAGIYNEQFF. The CDR3 DNA is TGCGCCAGCAGCTTGTTGTTCCCCGCAGGGATCTACAATGAGCAGTTCTTC.

Ten or more counts support this clonotype. The rearrangement joins TRBV11-2 to TRBJ1-2, with 8 bases matching TRBD1. This CDR3 is 13 amino acids long. V was clipped by 5 bases and J by 7 bases; unmatched bases: 6. From germline, CDR1 is SGHAT and CDR2 FQNNGV. The CDR3 region is CASSTTGAVGYTF. The DNA of the CDR3 is TGTGCCAGCAGCACGACAGGGGCGGTTGGCTACACCTTC.